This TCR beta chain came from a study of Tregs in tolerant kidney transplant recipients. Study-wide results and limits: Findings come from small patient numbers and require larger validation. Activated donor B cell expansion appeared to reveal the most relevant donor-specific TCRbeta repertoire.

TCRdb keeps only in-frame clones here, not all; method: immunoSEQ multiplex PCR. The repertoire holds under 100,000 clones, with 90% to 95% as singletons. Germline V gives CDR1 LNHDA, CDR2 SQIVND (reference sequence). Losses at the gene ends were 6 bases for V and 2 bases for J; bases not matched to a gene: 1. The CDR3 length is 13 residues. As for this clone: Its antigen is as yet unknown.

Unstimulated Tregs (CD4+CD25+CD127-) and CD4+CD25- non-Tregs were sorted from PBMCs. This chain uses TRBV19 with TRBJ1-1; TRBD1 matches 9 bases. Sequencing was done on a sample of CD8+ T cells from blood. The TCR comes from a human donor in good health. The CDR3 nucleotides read TGTGCCAGTAGGACAGGGGGAAACACTGAAGCTTTCTTT. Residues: CASRTGGNTEAFF. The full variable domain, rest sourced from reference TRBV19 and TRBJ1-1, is DGGITQSPKYLFRKEGQNVTLSCEQNLNHDAMYWYRQDPGQGLRLIYYSQIVNDFQKGDIAEGYSVSREKKESFPLTVTSAQKNPTAFYLCASRTGGNTEAFFGQGTRLTVV.